Described below is a single TCR beta chain sequence and its context. Its target is unknown. The data originate from a study of molecular identifiers for immune sequencing clone quantification. Using 10%, 30% or 50% RNA, naive CD8 libraries were derived from approximately 20,000 to 980,000 sorted cells. Sorting recovered naive CD8 T cells on a CD8+CD4-CCR7+CD45RA+ profile. Germline CDR1 is SGHNT and CDR2 is YENEEA. The CDR3 runs to 17 residues. The germline V and J ends were trimmed by 4 bases and 0 bases, with 16 bases remaining between them. TCRdb re-called the PCR reads through MiXCR, storing one row per CDR3 protein. This sample carries more than 250,000 distinct CDR3 sequences, roughly a fifth of them seen once, and the ten largest clones take under 0.95%. Notes on the study in general: Highly expanded clone sizes could be underestimated by identical TCR molecules that share a barcode. Detection of one spiked Jurkat cell's TCR RNA reportedly worked in 750,000 to 1,000,000 naive cells.

The V gene is TRBV11-3, the J gene TRBJ1-5; D is possibly TRBD1 (5 bases). The specimen was naive CD8+ T cells from blood, with Jurkat cell RNA spiked in. The subset was: FACS-sorted CD8+CD4-CCR7+CD45RA+ naive T cells. The origin of this receptor is a human donor in good health. Some libraries in this study had Jurkat cell RNA spiked in. CDR3 sequence: CASSSLLGRDSNQPQHF. CDR3 coding DNA: TGTGCCAGCAGCTCTCTACTGGGACGGGATAGCAATCAGCCCCAGCATTTT.